The rows below give T cell receptor beta chains drawn from one sample of a study of T cells in Graves' hyperthyroidism and ophthalmopathy. TCRdb re-called the multiplex PCR reads with MiXCR, one entry per CDR3 protein. The top ten hold about half of the sample, which has hundreds of thousands of distinct CDR3 sequences, 20% seen once. Sequenced material: blood. These receptors originate from a man in his forties or fifties with Graves' ophthalmopathy. CDR3s include the opening cysteine and the closing phenylalanine or tryptophan. The D gene is left open where the match is weak. Some rows mark clone size as missing; the rest say once, few, many or name a class of expanded clone.

clone_size: few
v_call: TRBV6-1
d_call: .
j_call: TRBJ2-7
cdr3_nt: TGTGCCAGCGCTTCCGAGAACGAGCAGTACTTC
cdr3_aa: CASASENEQYF

clone_size: few
v_call: TRBV5-1
d_call: .
j_call: TRBJ1-2
cdr3_nt: TGCGCCAGCCGAAGGGACCTCAACTATGGCTACACCTTC
cdr3_aa: CASRRDLNYGYTF

clone_size: .
v_call: TRBV2
d_call: .
j_call: TRBJ1-3
cdr3_nt: TGTGCCAGCAGTGAAGGCAGCTCTGGAAACACCATATATTTT
cdr3_aa: CASSEGSSGNTIYF

clone_size: .
v_call: TRBV29-1
d_call: .
j_call: TRBJ2-7
cdr3_nt: TGCAGCGTTGCTGTTTCCGGCTGGAACTACGAGCAGTACTTC
cdr3_aa: CSVAVSGWNYEQYF

clone_size: few
v_call: TRBV2
d_call: .
j_call: TRBJ1-2
cdr3_nt: TGTGCCAGCAGTGGTGGCCTGGGCTACACCTTC
cdr3_aa: CASSGGLGYTF

clone_size: many
v_call: TRBV6-5
d_call: .
j_call: TRBJ1-1
cdr3_nt: TGTGCCAGCAGTTACTCGTTGGGGCGCGGAGGAATGAACACTGAAGCTTTCTTT
cdr3_aa: CASSYSLGRGGMNTEAFF

clone_size: many
v_call: TRBV28
d_call: TRBD2
j_call: TRBJ2-3
cdr3_nt: TGTGCCAGCAGTTTTGGGGCGGGAGGGCCCCCCACCCAAGATACGCAGTATTTT
cdr3_aa: CASSFGAGGPPTQDTQYF

clone_size: many
v_call: TRBV20-1
d_call: .
j_call: TRBJ2-3
cdr3_nt: TGCAGTGCTTCCTTCGGGGGCCCGACAGATACGCAGTATTTT
cdr3_aa: CSASFGGPTDTQYF

clone_size: .
v_call: TRBV28
d_call: .
j_call: TRBJ2-2
cdr3_nt: TGTGCCAGCAGTTTAGTGGAGCTCCCCGGGGAGCTGTTTTTT
cdr3_aa: CASSLVELPGELFF

clone_size: many
v_call: TRBV10-3
d_call: TRBD1
j_call: TRBJ2-7
cdr3_nt: TGTGCCATCAGTGACGGGACAGGCTTCTACGAGCAGTACTTC
cdr3_aa: CAISDGTGFYEQYF

clone_size: many
v_call: TRBV7-8
d_call: .
j_call: TRBJ2-2
cdr3_nt: TGTGCCAGCAGCTCAGCTTTTGGGACTCCCAGAACCGGGGAGCTGTTTTTT
cdr3_aa: CASSSAFGTPRTGELFF

clone_size: .
v_call: TRBV6-2/TRBV6-3
d_call: .
j_call: TRBJ1-2
cdr3_nt: TGTGCCAGCAGTTACTCACCAGGGGTCTATGGCTACACCTTC
cdr3_aa: CASSYSPGVYGYTF

clone_size: .
v_call: TRBV30
d_call: .
j_call: TRBJ1-6
cdr3_nt: TGTGCCTGGAGTGATCCCCACAAGAGGGGATATAATTCACCCCTCCACTTT
cdr3_aa: CAWSDPHKRGYNSPLHF

clone_size: .
v_call: TRBV27
d_call: .
j_call: TRBJ1-3
cdr3_nt: TGTGCCAGCGGCCAGAGGGGGGGGGCGAGGGGAAACACCATATATTTT
cdr3_aa: CASGQRGGARGNTIYF

clone_size: many
v_call: TRBV6-1
d_call: .
j_call: TRBJ2-7
cdr3_nt: TGTGCCAGCAGGCAGGTGGGACGCGAGCAGTACTTC
cdr3_aa: CASRQVGREQYF

clone_size: many
v_call: TRBV3-1
d_call: .
j_call: TRBJ2-5
cdr3_nt: TGTGCCAGCAGCCAAGATGAGGGGACCCAGTACTTC
cdr3_aa: CASSQDEGTQYF

clone_size: many
v_call: TRBV5-1
d_call: TRBD1
j_call: TRBJ1-1
cdr3_nt: TGCGCCAGCAGCCCCCAAACAGGGGGCGGCACTGAAGCTTTCTTT
cdr3_aa: CASSPQTGGGTEAFF

clone_size: many
v_call: TRBV12-3/TRBV12-4
d_call: .
j_call: TRBJ2-5
cdr3_nt: TGTGCCAGCAGTTTGAGGGGCTCAGGAGAGACCCAGTACTTC
cdr3_aa: CASSLRGSGETQYF

clone_size: .
v_call: TRBV13
d_call: .
j_call: TRBJ2-7
cdr3_nt: TGTGCCAGCAGCTTAATCTTCGTCGGAACTACCCTCAACCTCTACGAGCAGTACTTC
cdr3_aa: CASSLIFVGTTLNLYEQYF

clone_size: few
v_call: TRBV7-8
d_call: TRBD1
j_call: TRBJ1-1
cdr3_nt: TGTGCCAGCAGCTTACTCGGACAGGGGAGAGCTGAAGCTTTCTTT
cdr3_aa: CASSLLGQGRAEAFF

clone_size: .
v_call: TRBV27
d_call: TRBD1
j_call: TRBJ1-6
cdr3_nt: TGTGCCAGCAGTCTCAACAGGGGGCATTCACCCCTCCACTTT
cdr3_aa: CASSLNRGHSPLHF

clone_size: few
v_call: TRBV9
d_call: .
j_call: TRBJ2-7
cdr3_nt: TGTGCCAGCAGCGTAGACGGGAGTACTCGGTACGAGCAGTACTTC
cdr3_aa: CASSVDGSTRYEQYF

clone_size: .
v_call: TRBV20-1
d_call: TRBD2
j_call: TRBJ2-1
cdr3_nt: TGCAGTGCAATAGCGGGAGGACCCCAGTTCTTC
cdr3_aa: CSAIAGGPQFF

clone_size: few
v_call: TRBV7-9
d_call: TRBD2
j_call: TRBJ2-3
cdr3_nt: TGTGCCAGCAGCTTAGAAGGTGCGGGGGTTACTGGCGGGAGCAAAGGTACAGATACGCAGTATTTT
cdr3_aa: CASSLEGAGVTGGSKGTDTQYF

clone_size: .
v_call: TRBV28
d_call: .
j_call: TRBJ2-2
cdr3_nt: TGTGCCAGCAGTTTAAAGCCGCAAAGGGGTACCGGGGAGCTGTTTTTT
cdr3_aa: CASSLKPQRGTGELFF

clone_size: .
v_call: TRBV19
d_call: TRBD1
j_call: TRBJ2-5
cdr3_nt: TGTGCCAGTAGTATCGCCCGTAACAGGGGAGAGACCCAGTACTTC
cdr3_aa: CASSIARNRGETQYF

clone_size: many
v_call: TRBV13
d_call: .
j_call: TRBJ2-7
cdr3_nt: TGTGCCAGCAGCTTAGGCCTAAGTGCGAGTGACGAGCAGTACTTC
cdr3_aa: CASSLGLSASDEQYF

clone_size: .
v_call: TRBV6-1
d_call: .
j_call: TRBJ1-2
cdr3_nt: TGTGCCAGCAGTGGGACGGATTGGATTCTATATGGCTACACCTTC
cdr3_aa: CASSGTDWILYGYTF

clone_size: many
v_call: TRBV4-2
d_call: .
j_call: TRBJ2-1
cdr3_nt: TGTGCCAGCAGCCAAGTGGGATCTTTGACGGGGCAGTTCTTC
cdr3_aa: CASSQVGSLTGQFF

clone_size: .
v_call: TRBV19
d_call: .
j_call: TRBJ2-7
cdr3_nt: TGTGCCAGTAGTACCGGCGGCGGGCCCTCGGGCGAGCAGTACTTC
cdr3_aa: CASSTGGGPSGEQYF

clone_size: many
v_call: TRBV7-3
d_call: .
j_call: TRBJ2-5
cdr3_nt: TGTGCCAGCAGCTCGGATCGGGAAAGTATGGCCCAGTACTTC
cdr3_aa: CASSSDRESMAQYF

clone_size: .
v_call: TRBV12-3/TRBV12-4
d_call: .
j_call: TRBJ1-4
cdr3_nt: TGTGCCAGCAGTTTACTATCCAAGGGGACCGAGGAACTGTTTTTT
cdr3_aa: CASSLLSKGTEELFF

clone_size: .
v_call: TRBV20-1
d_call: .
j_call: TRBJ1-1
cdr3_nt: TGCAGTGCCAAAATGAACACTGAAGCTTTCTTT
cdr3_aa: CSAKMNTEAFF

clone_size: few
v_call: TRBV12-3/TRBV12-4
d_call: TRBD1
j_call: TRBJ1-2
cdr3_nt: TGTGCCAGCAGTTTAGCCGCAGGGGGCTCACACTCCGGCTACACCTTC
cdr3_aa: CASSLAAGGSHSGYTF

clone_size: .
v_call: TRBV4-2
d_call: .
j_call: TRBJ1-2
cdr3_nt: TGTGCCAGCAGCCAAGACGGTCGCCCATATGGCTACACCTTC
cdr3_aa: CASSQDGRPYGYTF

clone_size: many
v_call: TRBV30
d_call: .
j_call: TRBJ2-5
cdr3_nt: TGTGCCTGGAGAAGTGGAAGGACGGCCCAAGAGACCCAGTACTTC
cdr3_aa: CAWRSGRTAQETQYF

clone_size: few
v_call: TRBV20-1
d_call: TRBD1
j_call: TRBJ2-1
cdr3_nt: TGCAGTGCTAGGGACCACGACAGGGGGCATTTAAATGAGCAGTTCTTC
cdr3_aa: CSARDHDRGHLNEQFF

clone_size: few
v_call: TRBV12-3/TRBV12-4
d_call: TRBD2
j_call: TRBJ2-5
cdr3_nt: TGTGCCAGCAGTTCACTAGCGGGGGTTGGAGAGACCCAGTACTTC
cdr3_aa: CASSSLAGVGETQYF

clone_size: few
v_call: TRBV27
d_call: TRBD2
j_call: TRBJ2-7
cdr3_nt: TGTGCCAGCAGTTCAAACGGGAGGCCCTACGAGCAGTACTTC
cdr3_aa: CASSSNGRPYEQYF

clone_size: .
v_call: TRBV18
d_call: .
j_call: TRBJ1-5
cdr3_nt: TGTGCCAGCTCGCCAACCAGTTCCCCCAATCAGCCCCAGCATTTT
cdr3_aa: CASSPTSSPNQPQHF

clone_size: many
v_call: TRBV28
d_call: .
j_call: TRBJ2-2
cdr3_nt: TGTGCCAGCAGCGGACCCGGGACCACCAACACCGGAGAGCTGTTTTTT
cdr3_aa: CASSGPGTTNTGELFF

clone_size: few
v_call: TRBV28
d_call: TRBD1
j_call: TRBJ2-2
cdr3_nt: TGTGCCAGCAGTCCGGGACAGGGGCGGGCCGGGGAGCTGTTTTTT
cdr3_aa: CASSPGQGRAGELFF

clone_size: few
v_call: TRBV25-1
d_call: TRBD2
j_call: TRBJ2-2
cdr3_nt: TGTGCCAGCAGTGAATATACGAGCGGGGAACGGATCGGGGAGCTGTTTTTT
cdr3_aa: CASSEYTSGERIGELFF

clone_size: .
v_call: TRBV28
d_call: .
j_call: TRBJ2-7
cdr3_nt: TGTGCCAGCAGTTCCGCAGGCGGGACTGACGAGCAGTACTTC
cdr3_aa: CASSSAGGTDEQYF

clone_size: .
v_call: TRBV19
d_call: TRBD1
j_call: TRBJ2-1
cdr3_nt: TGTGCCTCGAAGGGGCAGGGGGTTGCGTACAATGAGCAGTTCTTC
cdr3_aa: CASKGQGVAYNEQFF

clone_size: .
v_call: TRBV6-2/TRBV6-3
d_call: .
j_call: TRBJ2-7
cdr3_nt: TGTGCCAGCAGTTACTCCGGCATAAACTACGAGCAGTACTTC
cdr3_aa: CASSYSGINYEQYF

clone_size: few
v_call: TRBV6-1
d_call: .
j_call: TRBJ2-7
cdr3_nt: TGTGCCAGCAGCCCCGGGGCGGAGGTGATCTACGAGCAGTACTTC
cdr3_aa: CASSPGAEVIYEQYF

clone_size: many
v_call: TRBV20-1
d_call: .
j_call: TRBJ2-5
cdr3_nt: TGCAGTGCTAGGGGGCGGGGCGGGGAGACCCAGTACTTC
cdr3_aa: CSARGRGGETQYF

clone_size: many
v_call: TRBV6-1
d_call: .
j_call: TRBJ1-1
cdr3_nt: TGTGCCAGCAGTAACAGGGCGAACACTGAAGCTTTCTTT
cdr3_aa: CASSNRANTEAFF

clone_size: .
v_call: TRBV7-2
d_call: .
j_call: TRBJ1-1
cdr3_nt: TGTGCCAGCAGCTTATCGCTCTCCGGATATGAAGCTTTCTTT
cdr3_aa: CASSLSLSGYEAFF

clone_size: many
v_call: TRBV12-3/TRBV12-4
d_call: TRBD1
j_call: TRBJ1-5
cdr3_nt: TGTGCCAGCAGCCGAACGGACAGGGGGAGGCAGCCCCAGCATTTT
cdr3_aa: CASSRTDRGRQPQHF

clone_size: many
v_call: TRBV2
d_call: .
j_call: TRBJ1-2
cdr3_nt: TGTGCCAGCTTTGGGGGCCCGGGGCCAAACTATGGCTACACCTTC
cdr3_aa: CASFGGPGPNYGYTF

clone_size: many
v_call: TRBV9
d_call: .
j_call: TRBJ1-1
cdr3_nt: TGTGCCAGCAGCCCCCCCGGGAACAGGGACACTGAAGCTTTCTTT
cdr3_aa: CASSPPGNRDTEAFF

clone_size: few
v_call: TRBV20-1
d_call: .
j_call: TRBJ2-1
cdr3_nt: TGCAGTGCTAGATGGGTAAGCTCCTACAATGAGCAGTTCTTC
cdr3_aa: CSARWVSSYNEQFF

clone_size: .
v_call: TRBV20-1
d_call: .
j_call: TRBJ2-7
cdr3_nt: TGCAGTGCTAGCGTGAGCGGCTCCTACGAGCAGTGCTTC
cdr3_aa: CSASVSGSYEQCF

clone_size: .
v_call: TRBV10-2
d_call: .
j_call: TRBJ1-1
cdr3_nt: TGCGCCAGCAGGGCAGGGAGGATGACTGAAGCTTTCTTT
cdr3_aa: CASRAGRMTEAFF

clone_size: .
v_call: TRBV29-1
d_call: .
j_call: TRBJ2-7
cdr3_nt: TGCAGCGTTGAAGGTGAAGGGTCGAATTACGAGCAGTACTTC
cdr3_aa: CSVEGEGSNYEQYF